A single sample is the source of the 8 T cell receptor beta chains below, sequenced in a study of blood T cell repertoires in COVID-19. Some clones are missing from TCRdb's copy, which holds only in-frame ones; the method was immunoSEQ multiplex PCR. The sample lists roughly 240,000 clones, approximately 86% occurring once. Material for sequencing was peripheral blood. These receptor sequences come from a woman aged 60 to 75 who had recovered from COVID-19.

V and J are TRBV28 and TRBJ2-7; TRBD1 might be the D (6 bases). This CDR3 comprises 14 residues. With 7 bases removed from V and 3 bases from J, the gap between germline ends came to 16 bases. The V gene's germline CDR1 is MDHEN and CDR2 SYDVKM. The CDR3 nucleotides are TGTGCCAGCACCCGGACAGCTTCCGTCTACGAGCAGTACTTC. This encodes CASTRTASVYEQYF.

The rearrangement links TRBV4-2 to TRBJ1-1; D ambiguous. CDR1 and CDR2 (germline): LGHNA, YNFKEQ. There are 17 residues in the CDR3. Deletions cut 4 bases from V and 1 base from J, with 19 bases between. This chain's CDR3 is CASSPAIPRRANTEAFF. In DNA, the CDR3 is TGTGCCAGCAGCCCCGCTATACCTCGGAGAGCGAACACTGAAGCTTTCTTT.

The CDR3 loop reads CASRSDRGNGYTF. The DNA for the CDR3 is TGTGCCAGCAGATCGGACAGGGGAAATGGCTACACCTTC. V usage is TRBV28 and J usage is TRBJ1-2, with 9 bases that match TRBD1. The CDR3 length is 13 residues. The junction had 5 bases not matched to a gene; V was cut back by 6 bases and J by 6 bases. CDR1 is MDHEN and CDR2 is SYDVKM in the germline V gene.

The CDR3 loop reads CASTISGGLSYNEQFF. The CDR3 bases are TGTGCCAGTACTATTAGCGGGGGGCTTTCCTACAATGAGCAGTTCTTC. This rearrangement joins TRBV7-9 to TRBJ2-1, with TRBD2 matching over 10 bases. Germline lookup yields CDR1 SEHNR and CDR2 FQNEAQ (reference sequence). The CDR3 contains 16 residues. V shed 9 bases and J 1 base; nucleotides not matched to a gene: 9.

This CDR3 reads CASSWTGNTGELFF. The CDR3 DNA sequence: TGTGCCAGCAGCTGGACAGGGAACACCGGGGAGCTGTTTTTT. The rearrangement joins TRBV5-4 to TRBJ2-2, with 7 bases aligning to TRBD1. In germline, CDR1 is SGHNT, CDR2 YYREEE (reference sequence). The CDR3 consists of 14 residues. J lost 1 base, V lost 3 bases, and 0 bases had no gene match.

V gene TRBV3-1 (or the pseudogene TRBV3-2) combines with J gene TRBJ2-1; 9 bases map to TRBD1. The CDR3 contains 15 residues. V lost 4 bases to trimming and J lost 12 bases; unmatched junction nucleotides: 13. Germline V CDR1 and CDR2: LGHDT, YNNKEL (reference sequence). The CDR3 coding sequence is TGTGCCAGCAGCCCCCGGGACAGGGTAATCCGGGGGCAGTTCTTC. It translates to CASSPRDRVIRGQFF.

The rearrangement links TRBV29-1 to TRBJ2-7; 8 bases align to TRBD1. The CDR3 totals 15 residues. V trimming: 5 bases; J trimming: 5 bases; junction bases outside the gene matches: 14. Looked up from germline, CDR1 is SQVTM and CDR2 is ANQGSEA. CDR3 sequence reads: CSVKPTGTGPHEQYF. In nucleotides, the CDR3 is TGCAGCGTTAAACCAACCGGGACAGGCCCCCACGAGCAGTACTTC.

The chain joins TRBV11-2 to TRBJ1-6; no clear D. CDR3 length: 15 residues. The V end was cut by 2 bases, the J end by 6 bases, with 11 bases between. Germline V lookup: CDR1 SGHAT, CDR2 FQNNGV. This CDR3 is CASSLMATGNSPLHF. The CDR3 DNA follows: TGTGCCAGCAGCTTAATGGCCACGGGTAATTCACCCCTCCACTTT.